The 2 T cell receptor beta chains below were found in one sample sequenced in a study of graft-versus-host responses after intestinal transplantation. Profiled with immunoSEQ multiplex PCR; TCRdb holds only in-frame clones, not every one. The sample records 3,500 to 4,000 clones, around 41% being singletons. Plating of about 200,000 CFSE-labeled responder cells was done together with about 200,000 irradiated, violet-dye-labeled stimulator cells. The material was alloreactive CD8+ T cells from a mixed lymphocyte reaction culture, obtained before transplantation. Subset described: CFSE-low proliferating T cells sorted from approximately 6-day pre-transplant mixed lymphocyte reaction (GvH or HvG direction). The receptors originated from a human patient who was an organ donor for intestinal transplantation.

This clone was seen only a few times. V gene TRBV7-9 combines with J gene TRBJ1-4; maybe TRBD1 (5 bases). Germline-derived CDR1 and CDR2 are SEHNR and FQNEAQ (reference sequence). This CDR3 spans 15 amino acids. Trimming removed 4 bases at V and 8 bases at J, with 17 bases between. CDR3 residues: CASSSLLRAGEKLFF. The CDR3 nucleotides read TGTGCCAGCAGCTCCCTCCTCAGGGCAGGGGAAAAACTGTTTTTT.

This clone came up a few times. This may come from a read error, since a much larger clone is one base off. The rearrangement links TRBV28 to TRBJ2-7, with D possibly TRBD2 on 5 matching bases. V was clipped by 2 bases and J by 0 bases, with 5 bases between them. From germline, CDR1 is MDHEN and CDR2 SYDVKM. CDR3 length equals 13 residues. The CDR3 loop is CASSLGSSYEQYF. The CDR3, as DNA: TGTGCCAGCAGTTTAGGGAGCTCCTACGAGCAGTACTTC.